These 23 T cell receptor beta chains were sequenced from one sample in a study of blood T cell repertoires in COVID-19. The table came from immunoSEQ multiplex PCR; TCRdb's copy has only in-frame clones and leaves some out. Of 300,000 to 450,000 clones in the sample, around 87% are singletons; the top ten hold 1% to 1.5%. Input material: PBMCs or T cells enriched from blood (not recorded which). The receptors were sampled from a man under 40 who had recovered from COVID-19.

The gene calls are TRBV5-6 and TRBJ1-4; D uncertain. The CDR3 spans 11 residues. The V gene lost 2 bases and the J gene lost 10 bases, with 6 bases spanning the gap. CDR1 SGHDT and CDR2 YYEEEE come from the germline V gene. CDR3 in DNA: TGTGCCAGCAGCTTCCGAGGAAAACTGTTTTTT. Its protein product is CASSFRGKLFF.

The rearrangement joins TRBV29-1 to TRBJ2-1; 10 nucleotides line up with TRBD2. V dropped 7 bases and J dropped 4; count of bases not matched to a gene: 4. The CDR3 has 13 residues. Germline V gives CDR1 SQVTM, CDR2 ANQGSEA. The CDR3 DNA sequence: TGCAGCGCCAGCGGGGGGGGTTACAATGAGCAGTTCTTC. This codes for CSASGGGYNEQFF.

The rearrangement joins TRBV30 to TRBJ2-7; D unclear. CDR3 length: 15 residues. The germline gives CDR1 GTSNPN, CDR2 SVGIG (reference sequence). Trimming took off 0 bases at V and 3 bases at J, with 15 bases between the two ends. The CDR3 loop is CAWSVRLLSNYEQYF. The CDR3 nucleotides read TGTGCCTGGAGTGTGAGACTGTTAAGTAACTACGAGCAGTACTTC.

The chain carries TRBV11-2 and TRBJ1-3; 9 bases are shared with TRBD1. This CDR3 comprises 14 residues. Germline CDR1 reads SGHAT; CDR2 reads FQNNGV. Germline trimming cut 3 bases from V and 4 bases from J; bases unmatched to any gene: 1. CDR3 in amino acids: CASSLGQGGNTIYF. As DNA, the CDR3 is TGTGCCAGCAGCTTGGGACAGGGAGGAAACACCATATATTTT.

This clone was observed a handful of times. Within the sample, other DNA sequences also encode this same CDR3. The chain employs TRBV5-4 and TRBJ1-2, with 8 bases identical to TRBD1. The CDR3 is made up of 15 amino acids. Trimming at V came to 0 bases and at J to 2 bases, leaving 3 bases not matched to a gene. CDR1 SGHNT and CDR2 YYREEE come from the germline V gene (reference sequence). CDR3 protein: CASSLEGQVNYGYTF. The CDR3 DNA reads TGTGCCAGCAGCTTGGAGGGACAGGTGAACTATGGCTACACCTTC.

This clone was detected only a few times. The CDR3 sequence: CASSVDSQGDYGYTF. CDR3 nucleotides: TGTGCCAGCAGCGTAGACAGCCAAGGTGACTATGGCTACACCTTC. J is TRBJ1-2 and V is TRBV9; D is ambiguous. Trimming took off 0 bases at V and 3 bases at J, with 12 bases between the two ends. Per germline, CDR1 SGDLS and CDR2 YYNGEE. There are 15 residues in the CDR3. Together with reference TRBV9 and TRBJ1-2, the CDR3 gives the full variable domain: DSGVTQTPKHLITATGQRVTLRCSPRSGDLSVYWYQQSLDQGLQFLIQYYNGEERAKGNILERFSAQQFPDLHSELNLSSLELGDSALYFCASSVDSQGDYGYTFGSGTRLTVV.

On this clone: Other nucleotide sequences in the sample specify the same CDR3. This chain links TRBV7-3 with TRBJ2-1; 8 bases are shared with TRBD2. There are 15 residues in the CDR3. After removal of 1 base from V and 2 bases from J, the junction contained 1 base not matched to a gene. The germline gives CDR1 SGHTA, CDR2 FQGTGA. The CDR3 sequence: CASSLSGGPYNEQFF. CDR3 in DNA: TGTGCCAGCAGCTTAAGCGGGGGGCCCTACAATGAGCAGTTCTTC.

The chain has TRBV18 and TRBJ1-2; D perhaps matches TRBD1 (5 bases). V lost 3 bases to trimming and J lost 4 bases, with 15 bases between them. Germline V CDR1 and CDR2: KGHSH, LQKENI. The CDR3 has 15 amino acids. CDR3 nucleotides: TGTGCCAGCTCACCGCGGGGACCCGGCGTCTATGGCTACACCTTC. Translated: CASSPRGPGVYGYTF.

The genes are TRBV6-5 and TRBJ2-7, with TRBD1 identical over 10 bases. This CDR3 is 12 amino acids long. CDR1 MNHEY and CDR2 SVGAGI come from the germline V gene. Trimming removed 6 bases from V and 6 bases from J; junction bases left unmatched: 2. The CDR3 DNA reads as TGTGCCAGCAGGACAGGGGGCAGCGAGCAGTACTTC. Residues: CASRTGGSEQYF.

This sequence joins TRBV25-1 and TRBJ1-4, with D unclear. This CDR3 spans 14 amino acids. Germline values: CDR1 MGHDK, CDR2 SYGVNS. V lost 1 base and J 11 bases, leaving 14 bases between the germline ends. The CDR3 spells CASSESGSGGKLFF. DNA for the CDR3: TGTGCCAGCAGTGAATCTGGATCGGGTGGGAAACTGTTTTTT.

In its sample, this clone was seen a few times. The J gene is TRBJ1-6, the V gene TRBV9; TRBD1 is a possible D gene (5 bases). Per germline, CDR1 SGDLS and CDR2 YYNGEE. V was cut by 3 bases and J by 7 bases, with 17 bases left in between. This CDR3 is 16 amino acids long. The CDR3: CASSATLDTRNSPLHF. CDR3 nucleotide sequence: TGTGCCAGCAGCGCCACCCTGGACACGAGGAATTCACCCCTCCACTTT.

This chain uses TRBV27 with TRBJ1-1; TRBD1 matches at 11 bases. This CDR3 contains 15 residues. Losses at the gene ends were 6 bases for V and 4 bases for J; bases not matched to a gene: 7. CDR1 and CDR2 (germline): MNHEY, SMNVEV (reference sequence). This CDR3 reads CASSQSGTGGTEAFF. The CDR3 DNA reads TGTGCCAGCAGCCAATCCGGGACAGGGGGCACTGAAGCTTTCTTT.

The chain is built from TRBV27 and TRBJ2-5, with 10 bases lining up with TRBD2. The CDR3 is 17 residues long. Germline CDR1 is MNHEY and CDR2 is SMNVEV (reference sequence). V gave up 0 bases and J gave up 3 bases; unmatched junction bases: 7. This chain's CDR3 is CASSLSTPLAGEETQYF. CDR3 DNA: TGTGCCAGCAGTTTATCGACCCCTCTAGCGGGGGAAGAGACCCAGTACTTC.

This clone was observed a single time. The genes are TRBV12-3 or TRBV12-4 and TRBJ2-3, with TRBD2 identical over 12 bases. Trimming at V came to 10 bases and at J to 9 bases, leaving 2 bases not matched to a gene. The length of the CDR3 is 11 residues. The CDR3 region is CATGLAGTQYF. The CDR3 DNA follows: TGTGCCACCGGACTAGCGGGGACGCAGTATTTT.

The V and J genes are TRBV6-4 and TRBJ1-6; D call uncertain. The CDR3 is 16 amino acids. Trimming removed 3 bases from V and 0 bases from J, with 9 bases in between. CDR1 is MRHNA and CDR2 is SNTAGT in the germline V gene. This CDR3 reads CASSEQSSSYNSPLHF. The CDR3 DNA reads as TGTGCCAGCAGTGAACAGAGTAGCTCCTATAATTCACCCCTCCACTTT.

This rearrangement joins TRBV19 to TRBJ2-7; TRBD1 aligns across 8 bases. CDR3 size: 13 residues. The germline CDR1 and CDR2 sequences are LNHDA and SQIVND (reference sequence). Trimming at V came to 4 bases and at J to 2 bases, leaving 1 base not matched to a gene. CDR3 region: CASSRQGTYEQYF. DNA of the CDR3: TGTGCCAGTAGTAGACAGGGGACCTACGAGCAGTACTTC. The entire variable domain, with the rest obtained from reference TRBV19 and TRBJ2-7, is as follows: DGGITQSPKYLFRKEGQNVTLSCEQNLNHDAMYWYRQDPGQGLRLIYYSQIVNDFQKGDIAEGYSVSREKKESFPLTVTSAQKNPTAFYLCASSRQGTYEQYFGPGTRLTVT.

The V call is TRBV5-4, the J call TRBJ1-2, with D possibly TRBD1 on 6 matching bases. Per germline, CDR1 SGHNT and CDR2 YYREEE (reference sequence). V was cut by 2 bases and J by 4 bases, with 12 bases left in between. The CDR3 runs to 14 residues. CDR3 coding DNA: TGTGCCAGCAGCTTTTCAGGGGCCCCCTATGGCTACACCTTC. This gives the protein CASSFSGAPYGYTF.

The genes are TRBV6-5 and TRBJ1-6, with TRBD1 matching over 8 bases. The CDR3 length is 12 residues. V gave up 6 bases and J gave up 10 bases; unmatched junction bases: 2. Germline V gene data show CDR1 as MNHEY and CDR2 as SVGAGI. CDR3 DNA sequence: TGTGCCAGCAGACGGACAGGGTCACCCCTCCACTTT. It translates to CASRRTGSPLHF.

The CDR3 protein is CASSLSPAGANVLTF. For the CDR3, the DNA is TGTGCCAGCAGCTTGAGCCCCGCTGGGGCCAACGTCCTGACTTTC. The chain has TRBV7-9 and TRBJ2-6; no clear D gene. CDR1 is SEHNR, CDR2 FQNEAQ, per germline (reference sequence). The CDR3 consists of 15 residues. The V and J ends lost 3 bases and 2 bases respectively, with 8 bases between them.

The table lists this clone with a count of one. The chain carries TRBV19 and TRBJ1-3; D remains ambiguous. V was clipped by 3 bases and J by 0 bases, with 9 bases between them. This CDR3 comprises 15 residues. Germline V gene lookup returns CDR1 LNHDA and CDR2 SQIVND (reference sequence). The CDR3 bases are TGTGCCAGTAGTATGTCACTTACCTCTGGAAACACCATATATTTT. Its protein is CASSMSLTSGNTIYF.

This chain joins TRBV7-8 and TRBJ2-3, with D possibly matching TRBD1 (5 bases). Germline CDR1 is SGHVS and CDR2 is FQNEAQ. V was cut by 1 base and J by 0 bases, with 11 bases left in between. CDR3 length: 16 amino acids. CDR3 DNA: TGTGCCAGCAGCTTAGTCAGGGTCGGAAGCACAGATACGCAGTATTTT. It is translated as CASSLVRVGSTDTQYF.

This clone occurred once. The chain employs TRBV19 and TRBJ2-3; the match to TRBD1 covers 10 bases. The V segment lost 3 bases and the J segment 7 bases; nucleotides outside the gene matches: 13. The CDR3 is 17 residues long. Germline V gene sequence: CDR1 LNHDA, CDR2 SQIVND (reference sequence). The CDR3 sequence is CASSMGQGFPSTNTQYF. The CDR3 DNA is TGTGCCAGTAGTATGGGACAGGGGTTCCCTTCCACGAATACGCAGTATTTT.

As concerns this clone: Different DNA sequences within this sample yield the same CDR3. This sequence joins TRBV7-3 and TRBJ2-2; 7 bases map to TRBD1. V dropped 5 bases and J dropped 6; count of bases not matched to a gene: 3. This CDR3 comprises 13 residues. In germline, CDR1 is SGHTA, CDR2 FQGTGA. The CDR3: CASSPQGAGELFF. DNA for the CDR3: TGTGCCAGCAGCCCCCAGGGGGCCGGGGAGCTGTTTTTT.